The entry below gives a single T cell receptor (beta chain) sequence along with its context. Its antigen is unknown. No quality values exist for individual bases; no much larger clone is one base distant. The immunoSEQ Assay, a bias-controlled multiplex PCR, was used to amplify TCRbeta CDR3 regions from genomic DNA. Turning to the authors' computational methods: The number of nucleated cells in each sample was estimated from the amplification of reference gene primers within the assay. To quantify the absolute abundance of each unique TCRbeta CDR3 rearrangement, sequence reads were collapsed and filtered. For each sample, productive Simpson clonality was calculated as the square root of Simpson's diversity index over productive rearrangements. Entries here come from immuneACCESS through TCRdb and include only in-frame sequences with V and J called. Some clones fail to appear in such tables; in the studies checked, an unresolved V gene covers under half of the shortfall, and the cause of the remainder is unknown. The DNA gave D and trimming, while V, J and clone size come from that table. Present in this sample are 210,000 or so clones, about 83% of which were seen just once. The ten largest clones take up 2.5% to 3.5% of the sample.

This sample was taken from a study of blood T cell repertoires in COVID-19 (dated by TCRdb to about 2020). At the level of the whole study: The collaborator samples originated in the United States, Italy and Spain and spanned the acute and convalescent phases of COVID-19. The prospective study material was composed of cDNA or gDNA derived from T cells, B-cell-depleted T cells, or PBMCs. Deeply sampled blood TCRbeta repertoires from subjects exposed to, actively infected with, or recovered from COVID-19 were included in the dataset. A freely available public database, intended as a resource for researchers studying the immune response to SARS-CoV-2, is where the repertoires were released. Samples were obtained from the ongoing ImmuneRACE study (first 160 participants) and from about 1,300 subjects provided by 6 global collaborators. The sample metadata nearly always contained a de-identified subject ID, COVID-19 status, age in years and sex. Where available, HLA class I and class II types were taken from metadata supplied by the sample provider and were not determined by assay-based typing. General findings and caveats noted by the study authors: The amount of clinical and demographic metadata varied by source and participant and was provided uncurated.

Collaborating institutions collected whole blood in K2EDTA tubes following their own protocols. For TCRbeta analysis, collaborators shipped samples as frozen whole blood, isolated PBMCs, or DNA extracted from either of those sample types. V loses 8 bases, J loses 5 bases, and the germline ends lie 13 bases apart. CDR1 and CDR2 (SGHVS, FNYEAQ) derive from the germline V gene. The CDR3 runs 13 residues from the cysteine to the phenylalanine. Kept here is only the CDR3 DNA, which spans 39 bases and is read in frame from base 1. This chain joins TRBV7-6 to TRBJ1-5, with the identity of the D gene unclear. The sequence came from a man over 45 with active or convalescent COVID-19. Sequences were obtained from peripheral blood. The CDR3 reads as follows: CASSIYRDQPQHF. The nucleotides read TGTGCCAGCTCGATATACAGAGATCAGCCCCAGCATTTT.